This TCR beta chain was sequenced for a study of blood T cells in healthy people across ages (dated by TCRdb to the mid-2010s). A note on the overall study: Template switching captured roughly one uniquely barcoded TCR beta cDNA molecule per two T cells in model experiments. The study analyzed two additional independent replicas of 1 million unique cDNA reads from the same blood draw for two donors, one aged 18 to 30 and one aged 80 or older. The study measured age-related changes in TCR beta repertoire diversity using deep sequencing normalized with unique cDNA molecular identifiers. To avoid experimental bias, donors of different ages were spread randomly across the sequencing lanes. The donors were divided into four age groups: young (average around 16 years), middle-aged (roughly 40), aged (about 62) and long-lived (roughly 82).

Donors were 40 or so systemically healthy Caucasian individuals from Russia aged roughly 6 to 95 years. Each donor gave 8.5 to 10 milliliters of peripheral blood, collected into EDTA-treated Vacutainer tubes. Ficoll-Paque density-gradient centrifugation was used to isolate PBMCs, with at least 6.5 million per sample. Total RNA was extracted from PBMCs with Trizol reagent, with at least 5 micrograms obtained per sample. For every donor, flow cytometry on a PBMC aliquot measured the percentage of naive CD45RAhigh/CD27high T cells. Results and caveats for the whole study, not just this receptor: Donor CMV infection status was unknown, potentially confounding age-related changes in expanded clonotypes. Compared with the aged group, more naive CD4+ T cells, fewer expanded clones and increased TCR diversity were shown by the long-lived group, suggesting age selection. Estimates of total diversity based on one million sequenced T cells were considered lower bounds and underestimates. Because profiling used bulk unsorted PBMCs, naive and antigen-experienced compartments could not be compared conclusively. Observed TCR beta diversity per million T cells fell roughly linearly with age, and a significant reduction was already apparent by age roughly 40. Observed TCR beta diversity correlated strongly with the percentage of naive T cells measured by flow cytometry.

V lost 3 bases and J lost 9 bases, and the count of bases not matched to a germline gene is 11. CDR1 and CDR2 were assigned from the germline V gene as MGHRA and YSYEKL. The CDR3 contains 15 residues, cysteine and phenylalanine counted. CDR3 DNA only is kept here, 45 bases in frame from base 1. Library preparation used 5' RACE. The reads were generated on an Illumina HiSeq 2500. The second PCR ran for roughly 7 to 11 cycles and used a J-beta primer mix along with a sample-barcoded 5' primer. A template-switch 5' adaptor carrying 12 random nucleotides introduced a unique molecular identifier onto each TCR beta cDNA molecule. Each sample yielded at least 3 million CDR3-containing paired-end reads. First-strand cDNA synthesis was performed from all RNA using the Mint cDNA synthesis kit, with priming by a TRBC-specific oligonucleotide. After uracil-DNA glycosylase treatment, a first 18-cycle PCR used universal primers M1SS and BC2_uni_R on all cDNA. The study's own analysis went as follows. Each sample was normalized by randomly selecting 1 million high-quality reads, each carrying a distinct molecular identifier. Reads with shared molecular identifiers were discarded instead of being binned into consensus sequences. CDR3 identification, clonotype clustering and error correction used MiTCR with a Q25 quality threshold and the strictest error-elimination algorithm. A nonparametric unseen species model with Euler transformation was used to estimate lower-bound total TCR beta diversity. TCRdb reprocessing: public reads trimmed at Q25 with fastp, clones called with MiXCR, in-frame beta chains kept. Each CDR3 protein appears once, grouped with its most common genes and DNA. TCRdb, not the original authors, processed these V and J calls. The sample has around 1,600,000 distinct CDR3 sequences on record, roughly two fifths of them singletons. Together, the top ten hold approximately 4% of the sample.

Details on this clonotype: This receptor's antigen is unknown. No base quality information exists; no much larger clone differs at one position.

The V and J genes are TRBV4-1 and TRBJ2-1; 7 of the junction bases match TRBD1. Sequenced material: blood. The TCR originated in a woman aged 18 to 35 in good health. CDR3 sequence: CASSHTGQERVEQFF. The DNA sequence is TGCGCCAGCAGCCACACTGGACAGGAGAGGGTTGAGCAGTTCTTC.